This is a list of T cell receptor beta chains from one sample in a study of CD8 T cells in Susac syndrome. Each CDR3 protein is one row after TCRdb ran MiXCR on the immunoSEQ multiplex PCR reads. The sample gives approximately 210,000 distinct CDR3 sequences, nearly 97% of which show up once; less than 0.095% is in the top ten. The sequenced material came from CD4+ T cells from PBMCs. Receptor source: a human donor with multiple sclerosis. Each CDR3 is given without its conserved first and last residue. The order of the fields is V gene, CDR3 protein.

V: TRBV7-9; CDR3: ASSFFLRAGEAEQY
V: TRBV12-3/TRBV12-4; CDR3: ASTDTDTQY
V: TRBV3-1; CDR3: ASSQGVMNTEAF
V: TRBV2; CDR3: ASSENADTQY
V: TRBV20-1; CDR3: SAQKPGQNTEAF
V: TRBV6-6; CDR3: ASSQRQAVGYEQY
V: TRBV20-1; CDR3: SAARDNSGELF
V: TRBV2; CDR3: ASSVKGTGELF
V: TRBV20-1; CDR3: SARPWGPETQY
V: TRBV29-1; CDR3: SSRGGPHEQF
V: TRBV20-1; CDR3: SATGTSGRYEDTQY
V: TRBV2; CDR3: ASSNEKLF
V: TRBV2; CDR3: ASSGGLRSPEQF
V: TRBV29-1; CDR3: SVGWGRGHKHTDTQY
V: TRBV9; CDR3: ASSVGYRGPDEKLF
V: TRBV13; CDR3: ASSLGDGGGYT
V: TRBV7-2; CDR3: ASSARGGGTQY
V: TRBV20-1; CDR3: SAPQLGQPQH
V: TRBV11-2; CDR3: ASSSKSTDTQY
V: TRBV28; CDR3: ASSLFQGIYEQY
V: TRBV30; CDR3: AWSYRVGTEAF
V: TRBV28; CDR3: ASSLSQGQFSNQPQH
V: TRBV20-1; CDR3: SASRRGGLSSYEQY
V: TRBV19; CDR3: ASSIGGSNQPQH
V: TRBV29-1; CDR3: SVARTGSNYEQY
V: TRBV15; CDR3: AIGQSSYNEQF
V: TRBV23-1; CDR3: AITEGIYTGELF
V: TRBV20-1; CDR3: SARTGTGVRGYT
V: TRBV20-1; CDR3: SADRGYEQY
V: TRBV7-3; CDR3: ASSLDRFTEAF
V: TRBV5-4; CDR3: ASSPSGVEETQY
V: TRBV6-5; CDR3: ASSHGQEQF
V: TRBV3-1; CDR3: ASSQARTVGYT
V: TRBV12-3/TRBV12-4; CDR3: ASGRGGRETQY
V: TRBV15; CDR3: ATSGLPAKNIQY
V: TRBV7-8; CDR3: ASSFSFGANVLT
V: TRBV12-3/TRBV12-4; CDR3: ASKQQWANYGYT
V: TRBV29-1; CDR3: SVVAGFSYEQY
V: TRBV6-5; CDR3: ASALLAWGTQY
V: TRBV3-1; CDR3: ASSQGHTLNTEAF
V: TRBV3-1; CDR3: ASSHPIGAADWGANVLT
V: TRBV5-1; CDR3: ASSLMGQGTPVEQY
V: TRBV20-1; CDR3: SASPWAGGATDTQY
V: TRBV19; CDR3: ATKDREWKLF
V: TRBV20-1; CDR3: SANSGRTGELF
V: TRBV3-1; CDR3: ASSPPGLANEQF
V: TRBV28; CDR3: ASSFGVGPNNEQF
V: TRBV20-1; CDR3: SASQVVADTQY
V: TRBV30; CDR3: AWSSAVGGYT
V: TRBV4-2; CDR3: ASSQGSPAGGTDTQY
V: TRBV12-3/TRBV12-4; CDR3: ASSPAQTGLNTEAF
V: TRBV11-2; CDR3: ASSSWETQY
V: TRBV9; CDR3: ASSVAGQLYGYT
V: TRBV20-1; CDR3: SAGRSNQPQH
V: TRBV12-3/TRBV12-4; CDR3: ASSPQSGTSDTQY
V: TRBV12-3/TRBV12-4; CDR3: ASSPDSRNTEAF
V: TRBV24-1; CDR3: ATSARGHEQF
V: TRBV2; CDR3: ASSASGKSEQF
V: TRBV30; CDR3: AWSWDSGANVLT